The clone carrying this T cell receptor beta chain has ten or more counts. Its antigen is still unknown. This sample was included in a study of T cells after yellow fever vaccination. Study-wide points: The study noted that FACS-sorted repertoires could contain abundant clonotypes contaminating from the bulk population.

Generation of TCR cDNA used 5'RACE template switching (which added a universal primer site and UMIs). Each CDR3 protein is one row after TCRdb ran MiXCR on the 5' RACE reads. The table has about 230,000 distinct CDR3 sequences, 6.7% seen once. The specimen was CD4+ T cells sorted from PBMCs, collected on the day of the yellow fever booster vaccination. The source of this sequence is a man aged 25 to 40 who received the YFV17D yellow fever vaccine.

CDR3 in amino acids: CASTLYRRYGYTF. The CDR3 DNA is TGTGCCAGCACCTTGTATCGGCGCTATGGCTACACCTTC. The chain links TRBV21-1 to TRBJ1-2. TRBV21-1 is classified as a pseudogene. The CDR3 has 13 residues.